One and the same sample provided the 8 T cell receptor beta chains below, sequenced in a study of tumor-infiltrating lymphocytes in localized non-small cell lung cancer. The table came from immunoSEQ multiplex PCR; TCRdb's copy has only in-frame clones and leaves some out. In the table there are around 14,000 clones, about four fifths of which are singletons. Sample: lung tumor tissue. These receptors originate from a human donor with non-small cell lung cancer.

CDR3 region: CATLRAGLNTGELFF. CDR3 in DNA: TGTGCCACCTTACGAGCGGGGCTTAACACCGGGGAGCTGTTTTTT. The rearrangement links TRBV6-5 to TRBJ2-2; 7 bases fit TRBD2. The CDR3 totals 15 residues. The V gene end was trimmed by 10 bases and the J gene end by 2 bases; junction bases not matched to a gene: 10. The germline V gene encodes CDR1 MNHEY and CDR2 SVGAGI.

V gene TRBV11-3 combines with J gene TRBJ2-6, with unresolved D. Germline-derived CDR1 and CDR2 are SGHNT and YENEEA. The CDR3 has 14 amino acids. V was pared by 0 bases and J by 5 bases, with 5 bases between. As DNA, the CDR3 is TGTGCCAGCAGCTTAGAACAGCGGGCCAACGTCCTGACTTTC. This gives the protein CASSLEQRANVLTF.

V gene TRBV10-3 combines with J gene TRBJ2-2, with D perhaps TRBD1 or TRBD2 (5 bases each). This CDR3 has 14 residues. Germline loops: CDR1 ENHRY, CDR2 SYGVKD. V was pared by 6 bases and J by 6 bases, with 14 bases between. The CDR3 nucleotides read TGTGCCATCAGGCCCGGGGCGTTGGCCGGGGAGCTGTTTTTT. Encoded protein: CAIRPGALAGELFF.

For the CDR3, the DNA is TGTGCCTGGAGGCACACAGGGCCCGGGGAGCTGTTTTTT. It is translated as CAWRHTGPGELFF. The rearrangement links TRBV30 to TRBJ2-2, with D possibly being TRBD1 (6 bases). CDR3 length: 13 amino acids. CDR1 and CDR2 (germline): GTSNPN, SVGIG (reference sequence). Trimming took 3 bases from V and 6 from J, leaving 11 bases between them.

The CDR3, as DNA: TGTGCCAGCAGCGCCCGGGGTAGCGGGAACCCCTCCGAGCAGTACTTC. Translation: CASSARGSGNPSEQYF. The chain combines TRBV9 with TRBJ2-5, with 8 bases lining up with TRBD2. Near its end, the DNA agrees better with TRBJ2-7, so the J call may be wrong. Germline lookup yields CDR1 SGDLS and CDR2 YYNGEE. The CDR3 length is 16 residues.

The chain couples TRBV5-5 to TRBJ2-5; TRBD2 is a possible D gene (6 bases). The CDR3 extends over 15 amino acids. The germline V gene encodes CDR1 SGHKS and CDR2 YYEKEE (reference sequence). V lost 4 bases and J lost 4, with 17 bases in between. The DNA for the CDR3 is TGTGCCAGCAGCAGGAGAACCGGGGGTCTAGAGACCCAGTACTTC. Amino acid sequence: CASSRRTGGLETQYF.

This chain joins TRBV9 and TRBJ2-3, with 8 bases lining up with TRBD2. The germline V gene encodes CDR1 SGDLS and CDR2 YYNGEE. V was pared by 0 bases and J by 9 bases, with 3 bases of the junction left unmatched. The CDR3 sequence is 13 residues long. CDR3 bases: TGTGCCAGCAGCGTAGATCGACTAGCGACGCAGTATTTT. Translation: CASSVDRLATQYF.

The rearrangement uses TRBV7-9 and TRBJ2-7, with 11 bases aligning to TRBD2. The germline V gene encodes CDR1 SEHNR and CDR2 FQNEAQ (reference sequence). The V segment lost 1 base and the J segment 0 bases; nucleotides outside the gene matches: 8. The CDR3 spans 18 residues. DNA of the CDR3: TGTGCCAGCAGCTTAGTCGCTAGCGGGAGGAAGAGCTCCTACGAGCAGTACTTC. Its protein is CASSLVASGRKSSYEQYF.